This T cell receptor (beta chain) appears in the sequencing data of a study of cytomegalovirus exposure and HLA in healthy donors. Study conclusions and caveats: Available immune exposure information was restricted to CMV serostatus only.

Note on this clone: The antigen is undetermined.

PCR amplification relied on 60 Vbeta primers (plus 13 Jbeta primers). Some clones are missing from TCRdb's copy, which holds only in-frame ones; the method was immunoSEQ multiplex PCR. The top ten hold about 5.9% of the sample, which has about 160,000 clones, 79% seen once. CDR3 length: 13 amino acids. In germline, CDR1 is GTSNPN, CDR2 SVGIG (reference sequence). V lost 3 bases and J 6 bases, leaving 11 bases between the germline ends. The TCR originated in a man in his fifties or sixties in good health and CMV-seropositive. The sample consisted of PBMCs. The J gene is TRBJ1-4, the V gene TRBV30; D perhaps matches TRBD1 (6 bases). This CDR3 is CAWSRGPDEKLFF. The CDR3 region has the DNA TGTGCCTGGAGCAGGGGTCCCGATGAAAAACTGTTTTTT.